This T cell receptor beta chain was documented in a study of cytomegalovirus exposure and HLA in healthy donors. With regard to this clone: What it binds is not known.

Notes on the study in general: It was reported that the classifier diagnosed cytomegalovirus status with high specificity and sensitivity in both the original and validation cohorts. A previous analysis found most TCR beta V segments productive roughly 90% or roughly 30% of the time. TCR beta chain V- and J-gene trimming was linked, in a later analysis, to a missense variant in DCLRE1C.

This CDR3 region has 15 residues. The germline V gene encodes CDR1 LNHDA and CDR2 SQIVND (reference sequence). The V gene end was trimmed by 5 bases and the J gene end by 0 bases; junction bases not matched to a gene: 5. PCR involved 60 Vbeta and 13 Jbeta primers. Only in-frame clones appear in the TCRdb table, and some are missing; sequencing was by immunoSEQ multiplex PCR. Among over 200,000 clones, approximately 80% were seen once, and the ten largest hold less than 4.5%. The source is a male donor in good health and CMV-seronegative. J is TRBJ2-7 and V is TRBV19; 9 bases line up with TRBD1. The sequenced material came from PBMCs. The CDR3 here is CASSARTGVSYEQYF. DNA of the CDR3: TGTGCCAGTAGTGCCCGGACAGGGGTCTCCTACGAGCAGTACTTC.